The clone carrying this T cell receptor (beta chain) appeared a few times. Its antigen is unidentified. 60 Vbeta and 13 Jbeta primers were used in PCR. Sequencing used immunoSEQ multiplex PCR; TCRdb keeps in-frame clones, though not all of them. The sample records around 100,000 clones, about 59% being singletons. This sample stems from a study of cytomegalovirus exposure and HLA in healthy donors. Background on the study: Unique TCRs from HLA-typed donors, 70 million to 85 million of them, were held in an early data release. Whole-study findings and limits: Likely technical artifact: a cluster of highly shared sequence variants.

Trimming at V came to 6 bases and at J to 2 bases, leaving 2 bases not matched to a gene. CDR1 is SNHLY, CDR2 FYNNEI, per germline. The CDR3 sequence is 13 residues long. The V and J genes are TRBV2 and TRBJ2-3; 7 nucleotides match TRBD2. Specimen: PBMCs. This TCR was recovered from a man aged 25-40 years in good health and CMV-seropositive. The CDR3 is CASSGGYTDTQYF. The DNA of the CDR3 is TGTGCCAGCAGCGGGGGGTACACAGATACGCAGTATTTT. The whole variable domain, filled in from reference TRBV2 and TRBJ2-3, reads EPEVTQTPSHQVTQMGQEVILRCVPISNHLYFYWYRQILGQKVEFLVSFYNNEISEKSEIFDDQFSVERPDGSNFTLKIRSTKLEDSAMYFCASSGGYTDTQYFGPGTRLTVL.